This entry lists 11 T cell receptor beta chains sequenced from one sample in a study of cytomegalovirus exposure and HLA in healthy donors. Both 60 Vbeta primers and 13 Jbeta primers went into the PCR. Assay: immunoSEQ multiplex PCR; the TCRdb copy retains only in-frame clones and omits some. The sample has under 110,000 clones, around 75% seen once. The source material was PBMCs. The receptor set was obtained from a female donor in good health and CMV-seronegative.

The chain uses TRBV19 and TRBJ2-2; 9 bases are shared with TRBD2. The V and J ends lost 7 bases and 9 bases, in that order; junction bases with no gene match: 9. The CDR3 contains 14 residues. Germline V lookup: CDR1 LNHDA, CDR2 SQIVND (reference sequence). CDR3 nucleotide sequence: TGTGCCAGTACTAGGCGGGAGGGGCCCAGGGAGCTGTTTTTT. Protein sequence: CASTRREGPRELFF. The full variable domain, with the rest looked up from reference TRBV19 and TRBJ2-2, is DGGITQSPKYLFRKEGQNVTLSCEQNLNHDAMYWYRQDPGQGLRLIYYSQIVNDFQKGDIAEGYSVSREKKESFPLTVTSAQKNPTAFYLCASTRREGPRELFFGEGSRLTVL.

This CDR3 is CASSQTTVSVGETQYF. The CDR3 DNA follows: TGTGCCAGCAGCCAAACTACCGTCTCAGTCGGAGAGACCCAGTACTTC. The chain is built from TRBV14 and TRBJ2-5; D call uncertain. The CDR3 extends over 16 amino acids. V was trimmed by 2 bases and J by 4 bases, leaving 17 bases between them. The germline gives CDR1 SGHDN, CDR2 FVKESK.

The DNA of the CDR3 is TGTGCCAGCAGCCCACGGGTGTACTATGGCTACACCTTC. Its translation: CASSPRVYYGYTF. This chain uses TRBV7-2 with TRBJ1-2, with unresolved D. Germline CDR1 reads SGHTA; CDR2 reads FQGNSA. The CDR3 totals 13 residues. V was trimmed by 5 bases and J by 3 bases, leaving 10 bases between them. Complete variable domain (other parts from reference TRBV7-2 and TRBJ1-2): GAGVSQSPSNKVTEKGKDVELRCDPISGHTALYWYRQSLGQGLEFLIYFQGNSAPDKSGLPSDRFSAERTGGSVSTLTIQRTQQEDSAVYLCASSPRVYYGYTFGSGTRLTVV.

The sample holds a few counts of this clone. This rearrangement joins TRBV7-6 to TRBJ2-7, with TRBD2 matching 11 bases. Trimming took 5 bases from V and 2 from J; bases not matched to a gene: 11. CDR3 size: 17 residues. Looked up from germline, CDR1 is SGHVS and CDR2 is FNYEAQ. The CDR3, as DNA: TGTGCCAGCAGCCTATCCGGGACTAGCGGAATCACCTACGAGCAGTACTTC. Amino acids: CASSLSGTSGITYEQYF.

The V and J genes are TRBV2 and TRBJ2-5, with D perhaps matching TRBD2 (5 bases). The CDR3 length is 12 residues. CDR1 SNHLY and CDR2 FYNNEI come from the germline V gene. V was pared by 4 bases and J by 5 bases, with 8 bases between. The CDR3 loop reads CASSGRRETQYF. DNA of the CDR3: TGTGCCAGCAGTGGGAGGAGGGAGACCCAGTACTTC.

The chain employs TRBV6-6 and TRBJ1-1; D remains unclear. This CDR3 has 15 residues. Germline loops: CDR1 MNHNY, CDR2 SVGAGI (reference sequence). V was pared by 2 bases and J by 5 bases, with 15 bases between. DNA of the CDR3: TGTGCCAGCAGTTACAACGGGGATGCATGGACTGAAGCTTTCTTT. Its protein is CASSYNGDAWTEAFF.

This clone was observed a handful of times. This chain links TRBV15 with TRBJ1-3, with 7 bases matching TRBD1. The germline CDR1 and CDR2 sequences are LNHNV and YYDKDF (reference sequence). After removal of 5 bases from V and 0 bases from J, the junction contained 7 bases not matched to a gene. The CDR3 extends over 16 amino acids. The CDR3 nucleotides are TGTGCCACCAGCGCCCAAACAGGGGTCTCTGGAAACACCATATATTTT. It encodes CATSAQTGVSGNTIYF.

This chain connects TRBV2 to TRBJ2-5; 7 bases match TRBD1. The trim removed 3 bases at V and 2 bases at J, leaving 6 bases unmatched. The CDR3 consists of 15 residues. Germline V gene sequence: CDR1 SNHLY, CDR2 FYNNEI. The CDR3 DNA follows: TGTGCCAGCAGTGATACAGGGGTGCCACAAGAGACCCAGTACTTC. Amino acid sequence: CASSDTGVPQETQYF.

This clone appeared once. The rearrangement uses TRBV9 and TRBJ2-7; 11 positions match TRBD2. V shed 1 base, J shed 2 bases, and the junction held 11 bases outside the gene matches. The germline CDR1 and CDR2 sequences are SGDLS and YYNGEE. The CDR3 loop spans 18 amino acids. Here the CDR3 reads CASSVRGERLAGPYEQYF. The CDR3 DNA is TGTGCCAGCAGCGTAAGGGGGGAGAGACTAGCGGGACCCTACGAGCAGTACTTC.

This clone was detected once. The junction does not match germline at one end; this may be a read error. The J gene is TRBJ2-7, the V gene TRBV11-3; TRBD2 agrees at 10 bases. The length of the CDR3 is 14 residues. Looked up from germline, CDR1 is SGHNT and CDR2 is YENEEA. The chain's CDR3 is CASSSGTPVLAGKF. The DNA of the CDR3 is TGTGCCAGCAGCTCTGGGACACCGGTACTAGCGGGGAAATTC.

This chain uses TRBV14 with TRBJ2-7; 7 bases are a match to TRBD2. CDR1 SGHDN and CDR2 FVKESK come from the germline V gene. This CDR3 comprises 12 residues. The V and J ends lost 0 bases and 9 bases, in that order; junction bases with no gene match: 2. The CDR3 region has the DNA TGTGCCAGCAGCCAAGAATGGGGGGGGCAGTACTTC. This translates into CASSQEWGGQYF. Looking up the rest from reference TRBV14 and TRBJ2-7 gives the full variable domain: EAGVTQFPSHSVIEKGQTVTLRCDPISGHDNLYWYRRVMGKEIKFLLHFVKESKQDESGMPNNRFLAERTGGTYSTLKVQPAELEDSGVYFCASSQEWGGQYFGPGTRLTVT.